This T cell receptor beta chain was found in a study of CD8 T cells in ankylosing spondylitis. Regarding the study as a whole: Within ankylosing spondylitis blood, a TCR beta motif made up of seven to nine highly homologous variants appeared to be characteristic. As reported, disease-linked clones showed significant enrichment in matched ankylosing spondylitis synovial fluid.

V lost 0 bases to trimming and J lost 9 bases, with 10 bases between them. This CDR3 comprises 13 residues. Germline lookup yields CDR1 SGHDT and CDR2 YYEEEE. This clonotype was seen more than once but under ten times. Its antigen is not known. MiXCR was run by TCRdb on the 5' RACE reads, yielding one entry per CDR3 protein. Of about 500,000 distinct CDR3 sequences in the sample, roughly 12% were seen once. Specimen: blood, either unsorted or a sorted T cell fraction (not recorded which). The V gene is TRBV5-6, the J gene TRBJ2-1, with D unresolved. This receptor was obtained from a male donor with ankylosing spondylitis. The CDR3 sequence: CASSLGALGEQFF. CDR3 DNA sequence: TGTGCCAGCAGCTTGGGAGCCTTGGGTGAGCAGTTCTTC.